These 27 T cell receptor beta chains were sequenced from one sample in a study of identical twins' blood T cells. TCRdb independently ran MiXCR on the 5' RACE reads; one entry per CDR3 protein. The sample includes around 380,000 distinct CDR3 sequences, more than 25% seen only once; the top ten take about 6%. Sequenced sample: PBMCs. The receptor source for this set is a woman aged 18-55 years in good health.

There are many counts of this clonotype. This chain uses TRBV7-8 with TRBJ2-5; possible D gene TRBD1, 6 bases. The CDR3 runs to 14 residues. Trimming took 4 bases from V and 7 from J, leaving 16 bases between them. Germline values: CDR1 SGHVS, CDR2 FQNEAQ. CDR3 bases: TGTGCCAGCAGCTACTGGACAGTTATGGGGACCCAGTACTTC. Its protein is CASSYWTVMGTQYF.

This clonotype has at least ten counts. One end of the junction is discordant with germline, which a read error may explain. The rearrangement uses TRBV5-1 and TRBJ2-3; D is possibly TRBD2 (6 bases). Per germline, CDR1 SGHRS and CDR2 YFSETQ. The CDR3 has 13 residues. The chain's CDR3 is CASSLGGTDTQYF. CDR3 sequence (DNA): TGTGCCAGCAGTTTGGGGGGAACAGATACGCAGTATTTT.

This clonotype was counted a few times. The CDR3 reads CSAPLAGNEQFF. In DNA, the CDR3 is TGCAGTGCTCCCCTAGCGGGTAATGAGCAGTTCTTC. J is TRBJ2-1 and V is TRBV20-1; 8 nucleotides match TRBD2. Germline CDR1 is DFQATT and CDR2 is SNEGSKA (reference sequence). The CDR3 contains 12 residues. The J segment lost 7 bases and the V segment lost 5 bases, leaving 4 bases of the junction unmatched.

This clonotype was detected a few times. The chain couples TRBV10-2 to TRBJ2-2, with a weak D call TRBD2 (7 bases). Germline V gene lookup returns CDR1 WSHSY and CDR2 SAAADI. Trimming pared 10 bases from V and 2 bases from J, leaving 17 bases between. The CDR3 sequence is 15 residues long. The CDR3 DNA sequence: TGCGCCACAAGAGGGGGGGGTCTTAACACCGGGGAGCTGTTTTTT. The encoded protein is CATRGGGLNTGELFF.

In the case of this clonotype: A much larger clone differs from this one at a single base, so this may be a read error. CDR3 sequence (DNA): TGCAGTGCTGGAAAGTCGGGGGGTATTGAAGCTTTCTTT. It codes for CSAGKSGGIEAFF. The chain couples TRBV20-1 to TRBJ1-1; the D gene is possibly TRBD1 (5 bases). Germline lookup yields CDR1 DFQATT and CDR2 SNEGSKA (reference sequence). CDR3 length: 13 amino acids. Between the trimmed V and J ends, which lost 5 bases and 7 bases, there was a span of 17 bases.

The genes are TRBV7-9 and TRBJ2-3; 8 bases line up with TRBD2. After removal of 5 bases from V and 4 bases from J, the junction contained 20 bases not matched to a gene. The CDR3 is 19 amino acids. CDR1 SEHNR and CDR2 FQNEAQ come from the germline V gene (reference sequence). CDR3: CASSGWGKTGLDTADTQYF. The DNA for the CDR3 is TGTGCCAGCAGCGGTTGGGGGAAAACGGGACTAGACACCGCAGATACGCAGTATTTT.

The CDR3, as DNA: TGCGCCAGCAGCTTGGGTTCCGCGTCAGATACGCAGTATTTT. Translated: CASSLGSASDTQYF. The rearrangement links TRBV5-1 to TRBJ2-3; D not certain. Per germline, CDR1 SGHRS and CDR2 YFSETQ. V shed 0 bases and J shed 4 bases, with 9 bases lying between them. The CDR3 has 14 amino acids.

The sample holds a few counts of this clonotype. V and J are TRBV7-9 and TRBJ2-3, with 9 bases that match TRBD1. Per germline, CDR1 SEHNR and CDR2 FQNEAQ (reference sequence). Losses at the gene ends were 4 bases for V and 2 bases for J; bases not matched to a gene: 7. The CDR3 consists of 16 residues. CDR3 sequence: CASSSRQGGYTDTQYF. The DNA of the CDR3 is TGTGCCAGCAGCTCCAGACAGGGGGGTTACACAGATACGCAGTATTTT.

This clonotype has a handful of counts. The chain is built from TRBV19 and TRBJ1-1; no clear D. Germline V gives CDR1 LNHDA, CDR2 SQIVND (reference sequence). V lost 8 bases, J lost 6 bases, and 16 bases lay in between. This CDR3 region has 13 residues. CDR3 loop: CASSRQDSAEAFF. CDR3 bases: TGTGCCAGTTCCCGGCAGGACTCCGCTGAAGCTTTCTTT.

CDR3 in DNA: TGTGCCAGCAGCCTCGGGGGCACGGAAGATACGCAGTATTTT. Translating it yields CASSLGGTEDTQYF. The rearrangement uses TRBV13 and TRBJ2-3; D is perhaps TRBD1 or TRBD2 (6 bases each). The V and J ends lost 5 bases and 5 bases respectively, with 14 bases between them. The length of the CDR3 is 14 residues. CDR1 PRHDT and CDR2 FYEKMQ come from the germline V gene (reference sequence).

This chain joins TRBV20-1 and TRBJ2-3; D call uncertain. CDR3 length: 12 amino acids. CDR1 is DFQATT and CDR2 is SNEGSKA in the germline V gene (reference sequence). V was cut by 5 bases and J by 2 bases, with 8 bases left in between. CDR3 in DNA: TGCAGTGCTGGACGGGCCACAGATACGCAGTATTTT. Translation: CSAGRATDTQYF.

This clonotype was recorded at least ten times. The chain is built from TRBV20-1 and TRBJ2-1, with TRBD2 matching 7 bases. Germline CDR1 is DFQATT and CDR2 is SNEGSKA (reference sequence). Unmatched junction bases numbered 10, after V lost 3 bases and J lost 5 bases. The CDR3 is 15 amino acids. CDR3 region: CSASWLADADNEQFF. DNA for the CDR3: TGCAGTGCTAGTTGGCTAGCGGATGCCGACAATGAGCAGTTCTTC.

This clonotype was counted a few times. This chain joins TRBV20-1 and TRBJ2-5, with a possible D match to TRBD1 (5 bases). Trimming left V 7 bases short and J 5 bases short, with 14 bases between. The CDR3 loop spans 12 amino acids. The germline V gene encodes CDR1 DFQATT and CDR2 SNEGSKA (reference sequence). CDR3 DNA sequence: TGCAGTGGTCTTCGATCAGGGGAGACCCAGTACTTC. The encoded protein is CSGLRSGETQYF.

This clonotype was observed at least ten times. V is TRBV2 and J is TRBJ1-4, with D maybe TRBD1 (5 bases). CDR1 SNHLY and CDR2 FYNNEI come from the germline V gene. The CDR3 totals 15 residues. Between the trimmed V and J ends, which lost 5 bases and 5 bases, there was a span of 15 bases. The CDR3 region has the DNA TGTGCCAGCAGTAATCAACAGGAGGGAAATGAAAAACTGTTTTTT. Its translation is CASSNQQEGNEKLFF.

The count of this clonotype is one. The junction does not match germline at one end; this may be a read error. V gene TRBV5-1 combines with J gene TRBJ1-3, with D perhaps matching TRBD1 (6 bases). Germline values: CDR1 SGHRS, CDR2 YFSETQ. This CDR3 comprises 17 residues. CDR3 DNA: TGCGCCAGCAGCTTGGCCTCAGGGGCGCTCTCTGGAAACACCGTATATTTT. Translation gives CASSLASGALSGNTVYF.

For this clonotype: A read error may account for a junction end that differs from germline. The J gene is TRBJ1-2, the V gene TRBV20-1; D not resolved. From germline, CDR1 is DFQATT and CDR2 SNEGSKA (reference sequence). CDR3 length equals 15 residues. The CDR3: CSARDPLGYSYGYTF. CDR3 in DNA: TGCAGTGCTAGAGATCCCCTCGGTTACTCCTATGGTTACACCTTC.

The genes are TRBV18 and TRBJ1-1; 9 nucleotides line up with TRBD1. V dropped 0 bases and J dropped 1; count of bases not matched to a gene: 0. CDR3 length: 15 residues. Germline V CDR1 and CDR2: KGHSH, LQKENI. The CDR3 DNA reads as TGTGCCAGCTCACCACCGGGACAGGGGAACACTGAAGCTTTCTTT. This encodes CASSPPGQGNTEAFF.

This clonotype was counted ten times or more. The CDR3 DNA reads as TGCAGCGTTGACCTCGGTAACACTGAAGCTTTCTTT. Translation gives CSVDLGNTEAFF. The chain is built from TRBV29-1 and TRBJ1-1, with unresolved D. The germline CDR1 and CDR2 sequences are SQVTM and ANQGSEA. This CDR3 contains 12 residues. Trimming cost V 3 bases and J 2 bases, with 7 bases left between them.

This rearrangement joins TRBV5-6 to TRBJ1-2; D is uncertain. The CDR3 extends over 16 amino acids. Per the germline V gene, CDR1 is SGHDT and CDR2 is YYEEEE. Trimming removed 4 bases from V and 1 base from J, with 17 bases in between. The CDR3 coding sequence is TGTGCCAGCAGCCCGTACGCTAGGAACAGTAACTATGGCTACACCTTC. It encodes CASSPYARNSNYGYTF.

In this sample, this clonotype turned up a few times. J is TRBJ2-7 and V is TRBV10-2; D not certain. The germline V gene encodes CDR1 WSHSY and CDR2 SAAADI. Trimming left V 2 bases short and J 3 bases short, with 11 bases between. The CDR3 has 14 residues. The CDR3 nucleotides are TGCGCCAGCAGTGAGGGCAGGTCCCTCTACGAGCAGTACTTC. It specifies CASSEGRSLYEQYF.

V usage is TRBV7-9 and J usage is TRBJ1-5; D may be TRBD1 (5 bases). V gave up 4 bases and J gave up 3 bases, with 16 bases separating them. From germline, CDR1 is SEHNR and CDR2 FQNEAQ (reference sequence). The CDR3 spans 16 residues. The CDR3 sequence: CASSSLKGPVNQPQHF. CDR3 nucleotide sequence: TGTGCCAGCAGCTCTTTAAAGGGACCGGTCAATCAGCCCCAGCATTTT.

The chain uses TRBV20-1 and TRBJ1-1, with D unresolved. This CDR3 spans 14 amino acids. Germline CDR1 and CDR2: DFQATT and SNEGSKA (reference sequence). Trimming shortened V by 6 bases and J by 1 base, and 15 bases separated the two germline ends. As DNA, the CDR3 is TGCAGTGCCACCTTCGGCGGGCCGAACACTGAAGCTTTCTTT. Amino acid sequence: CSATFGGPNTEAFF.

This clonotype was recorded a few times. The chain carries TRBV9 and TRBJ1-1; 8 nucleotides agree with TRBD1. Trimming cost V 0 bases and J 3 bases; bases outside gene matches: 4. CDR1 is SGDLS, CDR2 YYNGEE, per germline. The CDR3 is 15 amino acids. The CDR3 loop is CASSVGPGGYTEAFF. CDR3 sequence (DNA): TGTGCCAGCAGCGTAGGTCCAGGGGGCTACACTGAAGCTTTCTTT.

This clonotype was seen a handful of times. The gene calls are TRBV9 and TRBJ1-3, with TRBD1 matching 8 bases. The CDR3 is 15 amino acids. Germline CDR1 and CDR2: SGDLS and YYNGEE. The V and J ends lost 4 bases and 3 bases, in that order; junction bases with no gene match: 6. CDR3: CASSLQDRGGNTIYF. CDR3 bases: TGTGCCAGCAGCTTACAAGACAGGGGTGGAAACACCATATATTTT.

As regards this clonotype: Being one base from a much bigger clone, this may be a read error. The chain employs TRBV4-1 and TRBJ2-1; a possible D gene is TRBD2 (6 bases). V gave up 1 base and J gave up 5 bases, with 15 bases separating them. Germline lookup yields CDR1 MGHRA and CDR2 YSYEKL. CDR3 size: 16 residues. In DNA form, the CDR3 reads TGCGCCAGCAGCCAAGTCCTAGCGTGGGCCAACAATGAGCAGTTCTTC. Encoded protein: CASSQVLAWANNEQFF.

CDR3 sequence reads: CASSLPARGGYTF. CDR3 DNA sequence: TGTGCCAGCAGCCTCCCCGCCCGGGGTGGCTACACCTTC. This chain joins TRBV5-6 and TRBJ1-2; D not certain. This CDR3 spans 13 amino acids. Germline V gives CDR1 SGHDT, CDR2 YYEEEE. V lost 4 bases and J 7 bases, leaving 14 bases between the germline ends.

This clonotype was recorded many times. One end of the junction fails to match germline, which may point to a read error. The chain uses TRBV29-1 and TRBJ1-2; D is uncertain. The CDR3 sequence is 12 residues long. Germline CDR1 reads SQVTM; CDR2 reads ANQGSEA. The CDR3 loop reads CSVEDDSGPTSF. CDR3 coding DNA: TGCAGCGTTGAAGATGATTCAGGCCCGACTTCCTTC.